The clone carrying this T cell receptor beta chain was observed at least ten times. The target antigen is unknown. TCRdb reprocessed the 5' RACE reads with MiXCR, giving one entry per CDR3 protein. The sample yields over 200,000 distinct CDR3 sequences, approximately 6.3% seen once. This CDR3 comprises 13 residues. V trimming: 3 bases; J trimming: 1 base; junction bases outside the gene matches: 3. Germline-derived CDR1 and CDR2 are GTSNPN and SVGIG (reference sequence). The sample is drawn from a study of T cells after yellow fever vaccination. Points from the study as a whole: Clonotypes shared by both compartments, CD4 and CD8, made up a small share.

The V and J genes are TRBV30 and TRBJ2-7; 7 bases are shared with TRBD2. The TCR was taken from a man aged 30 to 45 who received the YFV17D yellow fever vaccine. Sequenced material: CD4+ T cells sorted from PBMCs, taken on the day of the yellow fever booster vaccination. CDR3 protein: CAWRASGSYEQYF. For the CDR3, the DNA is TGTGCCTGGAGGGCTAGCGGATCCTACGAGCAGTACTTC.